This T cell receptor (beta chain) was retrieved from a study of T-cell reconstitution after alpha-beta-depleted transplantation in children. Unmatched junction bases numbered 4, after V lost 2 bases and J lost 4 bases. The CDR3 is made up of 17 amino acids. In germline, CDR1 is ENHRY, CDR2 SYGVKD. It was with unique molecular identifiers that the TCRbeta library was prepared. TCRdb passed the PCR reads through MiXCR, listing each CDR3 protein once. The data hold around 800,000 distinct CDR3 sequences, with 16% observed a single time. Study conclusions and caveats: There were reportedly several hundred expanded graft clones from which alpha-beta T cells came about two months after transplant. Counts and diversity of T cells one year after transplant came mostly from newly produced T cells. Recipient T cells and thymic progenitors that survived were the source of the high TCRbeta diversity seen at day 60 in some patients.

As for this clonotype: Its specificity is unknown.

Specimen: PBMCs, mostly from graft donor cells, collected 360 days after TCRalphabeta/CD19-depleted stem cell transplant. The chain uses TRBV10-3 and TRBJ2-1, with 14 bases identical to TRBD2. This TCR came from a male patient between 10 and 17 years old who had a stem cell transplant for acute lymphoblastic leukemia, so the T cells may come from the graft donor. The CDR3 here is CAISEGGTSGRYNEQFF. The CDR3 DNA is TGTGCCATCAGTGAGGGAGGGACTAGCGGGAGATACAATGAGCAGTTCTTC.